The TCR beta chain under discussion was sequenced for a study of blood T cells in healthy people across ages. This clonotype occurred once. Its antigen is not known. Alongside a J-beta primer mix, a sample-barcoded 5' primer served in a second PCR lasting about 7 to 12 cycles. Via MiXCR, TCRdb re-called the 5' RACE reads, giving one row per CDR3 protein. The profile shows some 1,800,000 distinct CDR3 sequences, approximately 40% of them singletons. The CDR3 spans 14 residues. Germline CDR1 DFQATT, CDR2 SNEGSKA (reference sequence). Findings and caveats of the study: Compared with aged donors, long-lived donors showed fewer expanded clones, suggesting selection.

Each individual donor underwent a draw of approximately 9.6 milliliters of peripheral blood. This sequence originates from a human donor in good health. V usage is TRBV20-1 and J usage is TRBJ2-5, with D tentatively TRBD1 (6 bases). The closer fit of TRBJ2-7 to the DNA end suggests the J call may be wrong. Sequenced sample: blood. The CDR3 is CSASPIDRSYEQYF. The CDR3 DNA reads TGCAGTGCTAGTCCCATAGACAGGAGCTACGAGCAGTACTTC.